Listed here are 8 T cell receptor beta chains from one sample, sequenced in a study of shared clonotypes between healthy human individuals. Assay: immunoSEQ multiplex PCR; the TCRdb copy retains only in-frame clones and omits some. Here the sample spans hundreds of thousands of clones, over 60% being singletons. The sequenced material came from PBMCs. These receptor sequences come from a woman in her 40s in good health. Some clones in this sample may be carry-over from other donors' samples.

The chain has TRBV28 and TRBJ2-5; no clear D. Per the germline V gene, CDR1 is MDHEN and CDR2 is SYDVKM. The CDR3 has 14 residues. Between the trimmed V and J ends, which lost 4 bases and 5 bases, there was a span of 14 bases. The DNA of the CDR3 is TGTGCCAGCAGTTCCCCTAGTTTTGTCGAGACCCAGTACTTC. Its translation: CASSSPSFVETQYF. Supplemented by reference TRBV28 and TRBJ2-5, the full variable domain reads DVKVTQSSRYLVKRTGEKVFLECVQDMDHENMFWYRQDPGLGLRLIYFSYDVKMKEKGDIPEGYSVSREKKERFSLILESASTNQTSMYLCASSSPSFVETQYFGPGTRLLVL.

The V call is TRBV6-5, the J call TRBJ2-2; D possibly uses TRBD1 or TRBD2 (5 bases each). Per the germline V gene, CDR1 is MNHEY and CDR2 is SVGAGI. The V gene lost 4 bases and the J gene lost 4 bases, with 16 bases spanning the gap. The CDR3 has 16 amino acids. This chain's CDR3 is CASSSNGGRGTGELFF. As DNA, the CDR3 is TGTGCCAGCAGTTCTAATGGGGGAAGAGGCACCGGGGAGCTGTTTTTT.

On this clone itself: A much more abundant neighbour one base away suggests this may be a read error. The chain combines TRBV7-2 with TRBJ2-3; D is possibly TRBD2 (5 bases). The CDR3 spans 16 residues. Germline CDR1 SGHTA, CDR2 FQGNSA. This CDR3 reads CASSLDPSSATDMQYF. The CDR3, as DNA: TGTGCCAGCAGCTTAGACCCGAGTAGCGCCACAGATATGCAGTATTTT. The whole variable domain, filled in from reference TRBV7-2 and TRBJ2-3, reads GAGVSQSPSNKVTEKGKDVELRCDPISGHTALYWYRQSLGQGLEFLIYFQGNSAPDKSGLPSDRFSAERTGGSVSTLTIQRTQQEDSAVYLCASSLDPSSATDMQYFGPGTRLTVL.

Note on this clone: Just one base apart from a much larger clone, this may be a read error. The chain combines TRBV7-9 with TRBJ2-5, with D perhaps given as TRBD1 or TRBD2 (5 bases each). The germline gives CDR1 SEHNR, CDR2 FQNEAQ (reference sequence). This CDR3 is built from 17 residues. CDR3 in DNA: TGTGCCAGCAGCCCCGGAGGTGGGGCAGGTTGGAGTCAGACCCAGCACTTC. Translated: CASSPGGGAGWSQTQHF. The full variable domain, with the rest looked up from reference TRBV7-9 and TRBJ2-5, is DTGVSQNPRHKITKRGQNVTFRCDPISEHNRLYWYRQTLGQGPEFLTYFQNEAQLEKSRLLSDRFSAERPKGSFSTLEIQRTEQGDSAMYLCASSPGGGAGWSQTQHFGPGTRLLVL.

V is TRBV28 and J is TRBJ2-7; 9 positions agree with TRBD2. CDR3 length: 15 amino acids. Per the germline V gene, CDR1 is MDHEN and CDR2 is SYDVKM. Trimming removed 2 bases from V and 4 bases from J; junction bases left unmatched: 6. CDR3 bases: TGTGCCAGCAGTTTAGAGGCGGGAGGGCGGTACGAGCAGTACTTC. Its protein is CASSLEAGGRYEQYF.

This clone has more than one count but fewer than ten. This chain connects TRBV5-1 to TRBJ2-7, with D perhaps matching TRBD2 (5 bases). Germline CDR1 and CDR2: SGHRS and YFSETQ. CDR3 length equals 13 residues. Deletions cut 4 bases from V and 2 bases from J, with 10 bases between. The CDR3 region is CASSPERAYEQYF. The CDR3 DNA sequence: TGCGCCAGCAGCCCGGAGAGGGCCTACGAGCAGTACTTC.

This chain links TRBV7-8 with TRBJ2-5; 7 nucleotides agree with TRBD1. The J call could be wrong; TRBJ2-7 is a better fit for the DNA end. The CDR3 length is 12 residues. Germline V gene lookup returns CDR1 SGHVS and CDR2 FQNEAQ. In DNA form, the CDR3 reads TGTGCCAGCAGGGACAGGTCCTACGAGCAGTACTTC. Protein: CASRDRSYEQYF.

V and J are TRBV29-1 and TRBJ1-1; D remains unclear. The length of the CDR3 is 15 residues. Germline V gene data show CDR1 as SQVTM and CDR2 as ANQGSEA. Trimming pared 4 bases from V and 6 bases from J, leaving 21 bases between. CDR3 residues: CSVGPTGGLYPEAFF. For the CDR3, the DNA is TGCAGCGTTGGCCCCACGGGCGGGTTATACCCTGAAGCTTTCTTT. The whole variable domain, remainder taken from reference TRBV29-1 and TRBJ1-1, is SAVISQKPSRDICQRGTSLTIQCQVDSQVTMMFWYRQQPGQSLTLIATANQGSEATYESGFVIDKFPISRPNLTFSTLTVSNMSPEDSSIYLCSVGPTGGLYPEAFFGQGTRLTVV.